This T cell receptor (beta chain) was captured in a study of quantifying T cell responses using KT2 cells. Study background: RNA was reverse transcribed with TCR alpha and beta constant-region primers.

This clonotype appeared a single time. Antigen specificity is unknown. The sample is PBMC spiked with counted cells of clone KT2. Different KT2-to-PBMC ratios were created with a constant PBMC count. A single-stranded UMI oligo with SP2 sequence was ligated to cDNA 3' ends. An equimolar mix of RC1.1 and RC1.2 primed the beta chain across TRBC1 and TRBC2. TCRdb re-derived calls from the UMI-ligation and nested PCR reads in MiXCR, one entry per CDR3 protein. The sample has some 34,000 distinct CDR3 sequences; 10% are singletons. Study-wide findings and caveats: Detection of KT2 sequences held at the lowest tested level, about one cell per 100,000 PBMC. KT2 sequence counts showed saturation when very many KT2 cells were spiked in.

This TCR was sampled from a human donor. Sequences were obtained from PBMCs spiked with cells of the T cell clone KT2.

The CDR3 sequence: CASSYEGTGIGYGYTF. CDR3 nucleotides: TGTGCCAGCAGTTACGAGGGGACAGGGATCGGGTATGGCTACACCTTC. The chain has TRBV6-5 and TRBJ1-2; 9 bases align to TRBD1. The CDR3 runs 16 residues. Trimming took 2 bases from V and 5 from J; bases not matched to a gene: 9. CDR1 is MNHEY, CDR2 SVGAGI, per germline.